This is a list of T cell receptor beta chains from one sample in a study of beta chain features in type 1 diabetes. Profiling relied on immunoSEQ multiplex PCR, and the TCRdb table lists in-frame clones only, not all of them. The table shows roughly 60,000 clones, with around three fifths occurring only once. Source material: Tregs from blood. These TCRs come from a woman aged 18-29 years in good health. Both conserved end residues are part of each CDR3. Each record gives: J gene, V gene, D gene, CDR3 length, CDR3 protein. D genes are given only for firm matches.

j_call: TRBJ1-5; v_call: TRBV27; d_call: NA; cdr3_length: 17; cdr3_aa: CASSSIARTVSNQPQHF
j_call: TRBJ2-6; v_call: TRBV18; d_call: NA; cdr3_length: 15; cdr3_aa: CASSPTVSGANVLTF
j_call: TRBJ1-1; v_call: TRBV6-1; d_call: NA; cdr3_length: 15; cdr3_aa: CASSEGQLMNTEAFF
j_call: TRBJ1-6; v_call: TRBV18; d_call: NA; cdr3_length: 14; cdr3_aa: CASSPAQANSPLHF
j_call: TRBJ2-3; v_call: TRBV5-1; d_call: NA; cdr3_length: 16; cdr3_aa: CASSLVQQLNTDTQYF
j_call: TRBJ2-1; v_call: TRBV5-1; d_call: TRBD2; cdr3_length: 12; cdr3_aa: CASSPGLAAQFF
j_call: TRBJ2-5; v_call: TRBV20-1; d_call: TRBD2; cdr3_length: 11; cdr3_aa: CSAKRGETQYF
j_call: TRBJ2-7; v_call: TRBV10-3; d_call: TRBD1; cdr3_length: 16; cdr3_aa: CAISEPRGTGIGEQYF
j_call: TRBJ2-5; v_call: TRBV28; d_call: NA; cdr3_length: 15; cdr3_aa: CASSLLPRGLETQYF
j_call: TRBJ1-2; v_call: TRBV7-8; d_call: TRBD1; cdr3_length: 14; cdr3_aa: CASGYRGSDYGYTF
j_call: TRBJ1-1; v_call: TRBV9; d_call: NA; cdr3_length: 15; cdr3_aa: CASSVGSLGFTEAFF
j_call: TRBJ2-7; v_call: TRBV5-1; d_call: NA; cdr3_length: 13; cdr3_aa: CASSLDVDYEQYF
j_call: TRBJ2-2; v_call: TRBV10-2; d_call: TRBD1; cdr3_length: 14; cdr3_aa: CASRTTGGPGELFF
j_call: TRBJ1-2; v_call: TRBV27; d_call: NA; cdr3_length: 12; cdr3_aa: CASSLGGTGYTF
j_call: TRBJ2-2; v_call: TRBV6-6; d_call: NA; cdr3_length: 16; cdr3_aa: CASSYSLVHGLGELFF
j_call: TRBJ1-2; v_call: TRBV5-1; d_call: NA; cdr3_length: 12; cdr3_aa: CASTGQGTGYTF
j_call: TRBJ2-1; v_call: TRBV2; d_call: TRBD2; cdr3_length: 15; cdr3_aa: CASRMRETEYNEQFF
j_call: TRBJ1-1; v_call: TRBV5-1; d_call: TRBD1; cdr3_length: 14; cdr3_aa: CASSLVQGGTEAFF
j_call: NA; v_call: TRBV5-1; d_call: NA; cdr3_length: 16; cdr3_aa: CASSLDALTGAYEQYF
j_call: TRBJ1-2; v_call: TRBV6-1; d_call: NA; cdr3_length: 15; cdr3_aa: CASSLLGSSPDGYTF
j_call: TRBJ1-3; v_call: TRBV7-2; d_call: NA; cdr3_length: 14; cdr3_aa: CASSFPDSGNTIYF
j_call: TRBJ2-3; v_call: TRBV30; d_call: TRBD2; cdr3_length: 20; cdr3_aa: CAWRALGLAGGGVSTDTQYF
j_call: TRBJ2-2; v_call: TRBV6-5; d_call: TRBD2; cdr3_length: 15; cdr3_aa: CAISRGGRATGELFF
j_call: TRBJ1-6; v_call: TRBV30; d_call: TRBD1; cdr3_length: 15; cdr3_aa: CAWSVTGTRESPLHF
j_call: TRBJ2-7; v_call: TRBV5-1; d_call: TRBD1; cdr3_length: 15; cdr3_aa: CASSLGGTGAYEQYF
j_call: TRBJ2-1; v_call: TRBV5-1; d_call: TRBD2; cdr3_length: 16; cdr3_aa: CASRPRTSGLDNEQFF
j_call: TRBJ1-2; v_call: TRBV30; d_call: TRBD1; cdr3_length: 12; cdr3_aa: CALRGRGYGYTF
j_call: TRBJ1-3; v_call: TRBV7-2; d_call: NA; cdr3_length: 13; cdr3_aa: CASSISRGNTIYF
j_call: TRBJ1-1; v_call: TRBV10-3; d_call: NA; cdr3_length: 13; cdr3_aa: CAISELGGTEAFF
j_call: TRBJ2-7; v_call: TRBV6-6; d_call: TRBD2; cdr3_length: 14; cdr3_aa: CASSPFSGGYEQYF
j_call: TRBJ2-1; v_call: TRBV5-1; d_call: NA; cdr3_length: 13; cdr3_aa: CASRDTRGNEQFF
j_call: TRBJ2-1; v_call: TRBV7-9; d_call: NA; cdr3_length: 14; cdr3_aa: CASSLGNIPNEQFF
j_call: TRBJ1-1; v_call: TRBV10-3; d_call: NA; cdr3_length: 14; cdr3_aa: CAIKGGILNTEAFF
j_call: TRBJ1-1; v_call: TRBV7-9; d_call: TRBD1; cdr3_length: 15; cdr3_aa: CASSQWDRGGTEAFF
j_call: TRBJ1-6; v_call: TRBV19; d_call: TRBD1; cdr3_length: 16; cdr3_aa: CASSMQTGGYNSPLHF
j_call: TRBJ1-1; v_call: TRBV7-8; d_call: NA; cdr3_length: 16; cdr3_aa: CASSARGVLANTEAFF
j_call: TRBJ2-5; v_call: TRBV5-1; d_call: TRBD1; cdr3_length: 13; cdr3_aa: CASSLVTGTQQYF
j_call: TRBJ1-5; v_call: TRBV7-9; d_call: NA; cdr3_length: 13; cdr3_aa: CASSSTVGQPQHF
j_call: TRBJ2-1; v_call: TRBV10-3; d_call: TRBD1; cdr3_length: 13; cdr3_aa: CAIGTGANNEQFF
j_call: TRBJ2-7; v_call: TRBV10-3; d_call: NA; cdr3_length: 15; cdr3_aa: CAISDLARRVGEQYF
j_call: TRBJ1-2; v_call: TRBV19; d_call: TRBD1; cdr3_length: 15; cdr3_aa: CASSIDRQGTYGYTF
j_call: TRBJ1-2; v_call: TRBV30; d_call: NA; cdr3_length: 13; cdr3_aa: CAWLIPTNYGYTF
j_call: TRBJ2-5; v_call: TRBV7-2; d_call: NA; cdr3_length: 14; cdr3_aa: CASSLALLQETQYF
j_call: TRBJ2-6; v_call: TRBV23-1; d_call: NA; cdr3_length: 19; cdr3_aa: CASSQSEVPVRCGANVLTF
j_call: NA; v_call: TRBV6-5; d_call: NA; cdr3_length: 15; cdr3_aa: CASSFQDGGLYEQYF
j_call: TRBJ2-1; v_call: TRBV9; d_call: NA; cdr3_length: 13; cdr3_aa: CASSGLVRNEQFF
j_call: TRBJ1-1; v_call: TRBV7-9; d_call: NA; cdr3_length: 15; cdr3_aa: CASSLRGGGNTEAFF
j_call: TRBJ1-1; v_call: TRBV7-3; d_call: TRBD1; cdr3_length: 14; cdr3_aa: CASSGGTGTTEAFF
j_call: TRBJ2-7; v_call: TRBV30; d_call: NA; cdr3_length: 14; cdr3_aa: CAWSRGASSYEQYF
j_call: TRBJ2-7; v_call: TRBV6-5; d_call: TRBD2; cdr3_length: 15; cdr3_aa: CASSYQLAGVYEQYF
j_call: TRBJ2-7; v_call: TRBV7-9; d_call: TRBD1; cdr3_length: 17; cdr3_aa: CASSLAGTGQSSYEQYF
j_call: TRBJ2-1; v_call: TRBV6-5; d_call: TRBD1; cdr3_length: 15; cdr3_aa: CASSFGTGVYNEQFF
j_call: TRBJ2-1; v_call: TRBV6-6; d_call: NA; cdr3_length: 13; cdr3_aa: CASTGQLYNEQFF
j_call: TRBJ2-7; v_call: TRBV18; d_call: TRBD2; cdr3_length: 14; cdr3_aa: CASSPSGGDYEQYF
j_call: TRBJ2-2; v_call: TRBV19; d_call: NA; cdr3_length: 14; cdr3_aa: CASSIPPGTGELFF